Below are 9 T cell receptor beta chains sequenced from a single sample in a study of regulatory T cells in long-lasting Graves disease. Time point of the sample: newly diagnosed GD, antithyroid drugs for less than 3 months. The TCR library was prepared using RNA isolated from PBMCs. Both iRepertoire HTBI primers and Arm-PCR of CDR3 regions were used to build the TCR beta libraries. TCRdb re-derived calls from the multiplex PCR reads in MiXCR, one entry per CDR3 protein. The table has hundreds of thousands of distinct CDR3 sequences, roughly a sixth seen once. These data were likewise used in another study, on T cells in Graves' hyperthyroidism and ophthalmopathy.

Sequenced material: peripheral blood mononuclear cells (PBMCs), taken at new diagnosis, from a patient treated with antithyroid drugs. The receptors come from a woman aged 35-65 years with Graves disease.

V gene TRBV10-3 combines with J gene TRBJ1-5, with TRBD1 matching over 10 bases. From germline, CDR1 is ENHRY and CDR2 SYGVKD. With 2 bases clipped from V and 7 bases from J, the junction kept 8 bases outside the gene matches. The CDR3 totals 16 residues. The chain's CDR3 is CAISEGGTGAGQPQHF. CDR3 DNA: TGTGCCATCAGTGAGGGGGGGACAGGGGCCGGCCAGCCCCAGCATTTT.

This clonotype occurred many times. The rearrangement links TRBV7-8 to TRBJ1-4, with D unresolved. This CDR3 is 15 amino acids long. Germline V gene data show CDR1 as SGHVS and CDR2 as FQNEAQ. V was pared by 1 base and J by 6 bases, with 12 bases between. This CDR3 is CASSLGEGSHEKLFF. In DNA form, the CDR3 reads TGTGCCAGCAGCTTAGGGGAGGGCTCCCATGAAAAACTGTTTTTT.

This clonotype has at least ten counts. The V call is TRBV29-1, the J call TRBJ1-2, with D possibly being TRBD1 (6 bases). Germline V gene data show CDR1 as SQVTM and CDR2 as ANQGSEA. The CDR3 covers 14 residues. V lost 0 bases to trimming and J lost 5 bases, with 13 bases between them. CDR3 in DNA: TGCAGCGTTGAAGAATGGAGGGGGGAGTATGGCTACACCTTC. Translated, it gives CSVEEWRGEYGYTF.

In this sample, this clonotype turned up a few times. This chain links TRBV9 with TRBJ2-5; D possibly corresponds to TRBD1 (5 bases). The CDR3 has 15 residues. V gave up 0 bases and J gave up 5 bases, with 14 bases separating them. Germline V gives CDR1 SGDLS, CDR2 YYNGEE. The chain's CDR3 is CASSVEGWRTETQYF. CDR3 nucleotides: TGTGCCAGCAGCGTAGAGGGGTGGCGGACGGAGACCCAGTACTTC.

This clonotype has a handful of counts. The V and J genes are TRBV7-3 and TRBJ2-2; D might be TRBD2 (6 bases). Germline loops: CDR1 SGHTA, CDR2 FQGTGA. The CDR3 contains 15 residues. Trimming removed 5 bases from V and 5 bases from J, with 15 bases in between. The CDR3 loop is CASSTGGSGTGELFF. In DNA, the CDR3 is TGTGCCAGCAGCACCGGGGGTTCCGGAACCGGGGAGCTGTTTTTT.

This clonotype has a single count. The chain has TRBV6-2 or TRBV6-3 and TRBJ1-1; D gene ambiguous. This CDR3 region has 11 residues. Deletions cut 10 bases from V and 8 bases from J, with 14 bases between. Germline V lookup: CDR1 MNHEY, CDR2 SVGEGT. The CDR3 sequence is CATFRRLEAFF. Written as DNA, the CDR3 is TGTGCCACGTTCAGAAGGTTAGAAGCTTTCTTT.

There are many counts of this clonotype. The CDR3 DNA reads as TGTGCCAGCAGGGTCTCAGGCCAGTACGAGCAGTACTTC. It yields the protein CASRVSGQYEQYF. The V gene is TRBV2, the J gene TRBJ2-7; D gene uncertain. V was shortened by 6 bases and J by 4 bases, with 13 bases between the two germline ends. The CDR3 has 13 amino acids. Germline lookup yields CDR1 SNHLY and CDR2 FYNNEI.

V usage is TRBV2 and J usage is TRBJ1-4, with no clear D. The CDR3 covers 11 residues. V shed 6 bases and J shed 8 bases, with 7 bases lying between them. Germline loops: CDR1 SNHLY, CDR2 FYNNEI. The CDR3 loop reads CASRRGEKLFF. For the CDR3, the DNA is TGTGCCAGCAGACGAGGAGAAAAACTGTTTTTT.

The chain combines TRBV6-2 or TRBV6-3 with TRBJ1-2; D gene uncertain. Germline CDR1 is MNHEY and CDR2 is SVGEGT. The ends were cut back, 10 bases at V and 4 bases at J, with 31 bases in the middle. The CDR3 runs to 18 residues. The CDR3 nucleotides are TGTGCCACCATCACCCGGCAGCCTGGGCCGAAAAGTCCCTATGGCTACACCTTC. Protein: CATITRQPGPKSPYGYTF.